Reported below is one T cell receptor (beta chain). Its cognate antigen is unknown. Each of the donors was a healthy adult who was HIV-negative and had not had a recent acute infection or vaccination. The data derive from a study of shared clonotypes between healthy human individuals. Study-wide context: A couple of female and a few male donors aged 18 to 49 were enrolled.

Study results and limitations: Though the depth was large, rarefaction showed that sorted-subset sequencing was incomplete. Compared with memory subsets, naive subsets generally had larger estimated richness.

The V gene's germline CDR1 is SGHTA and CDR2 FQGNSA. The CDR3 totals 17 residues. Trimming stripped 0 bases from V and 2 bases from J, with 17 bases between. The repertoire was sequenced with immunoSEQ multiplex PCR; TCRdb's copy has only in-frame clones and lacks some. The sample includes 2 million to 2.5 million clones, 92% of them seen just once. The chain carries TRBV7-2 and TRBJ2-7; no clear D gene. Input material: naive CD4+ T cells from PBMCs. The sample's subset: CD45RA+ positively selected. The sequence derives from a man younger than 30 in good health. Some clones in this sample may be carry-over from other donors' samples. CDR3 residues: CASSLAGLQFLPYEQYF. The CDR3 region has the DNA TGTGCCAGCAGCTTAGCAGGTTTACAGTTCCTTCCCTACGAGCAGTACTTC.